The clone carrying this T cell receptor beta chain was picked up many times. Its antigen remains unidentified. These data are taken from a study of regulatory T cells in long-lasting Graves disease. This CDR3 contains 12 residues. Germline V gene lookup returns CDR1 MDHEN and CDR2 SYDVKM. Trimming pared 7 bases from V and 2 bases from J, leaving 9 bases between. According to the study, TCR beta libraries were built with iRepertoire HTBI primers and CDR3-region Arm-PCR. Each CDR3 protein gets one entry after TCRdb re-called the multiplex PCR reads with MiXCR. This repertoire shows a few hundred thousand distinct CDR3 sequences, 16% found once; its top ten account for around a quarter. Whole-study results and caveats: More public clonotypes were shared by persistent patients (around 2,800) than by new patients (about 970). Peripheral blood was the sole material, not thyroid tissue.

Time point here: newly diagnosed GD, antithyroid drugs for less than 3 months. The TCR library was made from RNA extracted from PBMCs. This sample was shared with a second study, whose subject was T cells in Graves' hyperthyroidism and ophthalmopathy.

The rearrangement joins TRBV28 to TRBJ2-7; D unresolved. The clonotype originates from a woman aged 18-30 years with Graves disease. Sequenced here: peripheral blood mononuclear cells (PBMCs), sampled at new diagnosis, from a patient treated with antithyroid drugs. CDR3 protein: CASTSGPYEQYF. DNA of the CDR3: TGTGCCAGCACCTCGGGTCCCTACGAGCAGTACTTC.